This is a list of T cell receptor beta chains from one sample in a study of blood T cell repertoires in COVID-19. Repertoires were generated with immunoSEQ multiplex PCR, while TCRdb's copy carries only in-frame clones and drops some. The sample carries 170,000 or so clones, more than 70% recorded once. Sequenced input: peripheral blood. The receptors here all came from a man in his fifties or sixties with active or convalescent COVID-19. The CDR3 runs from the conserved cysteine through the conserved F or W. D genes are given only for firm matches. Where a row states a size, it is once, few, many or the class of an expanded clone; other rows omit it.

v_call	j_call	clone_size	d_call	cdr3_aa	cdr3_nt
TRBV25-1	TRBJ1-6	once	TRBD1	CASSDYRGSPLHF	TGTGCCAGCAGTGATTACAGGGGTTCACCCCTCCACTTT
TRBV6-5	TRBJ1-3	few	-	CASSYTPSGNTIYF	TGTGCCAGCAGTTATACACCCTCTGGAAACACCATATATTTT
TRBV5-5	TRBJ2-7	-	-	CASSPRFSGQRPYEQYF	TGTGCCAGCAGCCCAAGATTCTCTGGACAGCGACCCTACGAGCAGTACTTC
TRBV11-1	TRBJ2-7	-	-	CASSPSGVKQYF	TGTGCCAGCAGCCCCTCGGGGGTCAAGCAGTACTTC
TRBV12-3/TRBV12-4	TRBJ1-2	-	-	CASSPQGLYGYTF	TGTGCCAGCAGTCCACAGGGTCTCTATGGCTACACCTTC
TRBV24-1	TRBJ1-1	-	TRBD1	CATSDPDRGRATEAFF	TGTGCCACCAGTGATCCTGACAGGGGGCGAGCGACTGAAGCTTTCTTT
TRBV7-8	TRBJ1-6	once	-	CASSSSDRASPLHF	TGTGCCAGCAGCTCTTCGGACAGAGCTTCACCCCTCCACTTT
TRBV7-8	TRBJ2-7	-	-	CASSLAGGSYEQYF	TGTGCCAGCAGCTTAGCAGGGGGCTCCTACGAGCAGTACTTC
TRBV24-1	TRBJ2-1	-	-	CATSDPPGRLSSYNEQFF	TGTGCCACCAGTGATCCCCCGGGGAGGTTGAGCTCCTACAATGAGCAGTTCTTC
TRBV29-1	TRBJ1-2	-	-	CSVGEGEGYTF	TGCAGCGTTGGGGAGGGGGAAGGCTACACCTTC
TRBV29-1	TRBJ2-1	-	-	CSSFSYNEQFF	TGCAGCTCCTTCTCCTACAATGAGCAGTTCTTC
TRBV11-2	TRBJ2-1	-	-	CASSLIDEQFF	TGTGCCAGCAGCTTAATAGATGAGCAGTTCTTC
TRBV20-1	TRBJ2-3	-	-	CSAGPGDTQYF	TGCAGTGCCGGTCCGGGAGATACGCAGTATTTT
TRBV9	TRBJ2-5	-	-	CASSVEGGTNQETQYF	TGTGCCAGCAGCGTAGAGGGGGGGACAAACCAAGAGACCCAGTACTTC
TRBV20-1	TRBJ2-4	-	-	CSASHRQGLAKNIQYF	TGCAGTGCTAGTCACAGACAGGGACTAGCCAAAAACATTCAGTACTTC
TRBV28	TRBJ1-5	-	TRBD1	CASRVDRVFNQPQHF	TGTGCCAGCAGAGTGGACAGGGTGTTCAATCAGCCCCAGCATTTT
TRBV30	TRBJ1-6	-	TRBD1	CACAGQANSPLHF	TGTGCCTGCGCGGGACAGGCCAATTCACCCCTCCACTTT
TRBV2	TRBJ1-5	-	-	CASSEGFGGDQPQHF	TGTGCCAGCAGTGAAGGTTTCGGGGGAGATCAGCCCCAGCATTTT
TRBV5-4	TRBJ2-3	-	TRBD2	CASSSSGRGTDTQYF	TGTGCCAGCAGCTCCAGCGGGAGAGGGACAGATACGCAGTATTTT
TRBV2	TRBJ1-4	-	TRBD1	CASSPLTGLNEKLFF	TGTGCCAGCAGTCCACTGACAGGGCTCAATGAAAAACTGTTTTTT
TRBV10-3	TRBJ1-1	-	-	CAISDRGYLNTEAFF	TGTGCCATCAGTGACAGGGGTTACTTGAACACTGAAGCTTTCTTT
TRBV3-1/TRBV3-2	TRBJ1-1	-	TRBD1	CASSQRDRPNTEAFF	TGTGCCAGCAGCCAGAGGGACAGACCGAACACTGAAGCTTTCTTT
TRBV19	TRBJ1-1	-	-	CASSKTRNTEAFF	TGTGCCAGTAGTAAAACGAGGAACACTGAAGCTTTCTTT
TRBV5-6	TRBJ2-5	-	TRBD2	CASSLFSGMYQETQYF	TGTGCCAGCAGCCTCTTTAGCGGGATGTACCAAGAGACCCAGTACTTC
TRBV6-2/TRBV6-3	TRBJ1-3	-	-	CASSYRRVSGNTIYF	TGTGCCAGCAGTTATCGGAGGGTTTCTGGAAACACCATATATTTT
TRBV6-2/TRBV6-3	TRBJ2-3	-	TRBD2	CASSTIAGGQYF	TGTGCCAGCAGTACAATAGCGGGGGGGCAGTATTTT
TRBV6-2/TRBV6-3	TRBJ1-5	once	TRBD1	CASSDRVGQPQHF	TGTGCCAGCAGTGACAGGGTTGGACAGCCCCAGCATTTT
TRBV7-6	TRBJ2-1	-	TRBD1	CASSSQTGAYNEQFF	TGTGCCAGCAGCTCCCAGACAGGGGCCTACAATGAGCAGTTCTTC
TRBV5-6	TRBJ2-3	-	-	CASSLGGADTQYF	TGTGCCAGCAGCTTGGGGGGCGCAGATACGCAGTATTTT
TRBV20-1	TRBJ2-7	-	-	CSASPHTSLHNEQYF	TGCAGTGCTAGTCCTCACACTAGCCTGCATAACGAGCAGTACTTC
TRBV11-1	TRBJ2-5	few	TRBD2	CASSLQRGGMETQYF	TGTGCCAGCAGCCTCCAGCGGGGGGGGATGGAGACCCAGTACTTC
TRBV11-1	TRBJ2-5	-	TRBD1	CASSTSGTGDETQYF	TGTGCCAGCAGCACATCCGGGACAGGGGACGAGACCCAGTACTTC
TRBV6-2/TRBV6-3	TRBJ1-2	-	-	CASSSGGISIRGYTF	TGTGCCAGCAGTTCCGGGGGGATTAGTATCCGTGGCTACACCTTC
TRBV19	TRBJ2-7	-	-	CASSIMGGHYEQYF	TGTGCCAGTAGTATAATGGGGGGGCACTACGAGCAGTACTTC
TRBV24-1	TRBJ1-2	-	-	CATRGPGGPGGYTF	TGTGCCACCAGGGGGCCGGGGGGACCCGGTGGCTACACCTTC
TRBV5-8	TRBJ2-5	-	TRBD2	CASSFSGRQETQYF	TGTGCCAGCAGCTTTAGCGGGCGGCAAGAGACCCAGTACTTC
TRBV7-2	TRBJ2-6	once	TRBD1	CASSFDRAGANVLTF	TGTGCCAGCAGCTTCGACAGGGCTGGGGCCAACGTCCTGACTTTC
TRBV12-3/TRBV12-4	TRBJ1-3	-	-	CASSLRQANTIYF	TGTGCCAGCAGTTTACGGCAGGCCAACACCATATATTTT
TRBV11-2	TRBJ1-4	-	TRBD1	CASSPGGIAEKLFF	TGTGCCAGCAGCCCAGGGGGTATAGCTGAAAAACTGTTTTTT
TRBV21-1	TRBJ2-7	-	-	CASSRISGSYEQYF	TGTGCCAGCAGCAGAATTAGCGGCTCCTACGAGCAGTACTTC
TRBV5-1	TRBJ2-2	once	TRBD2	CASSGTSGGLTGELFF	TGCGCCAGCAGCGGGACTAGCGGGGGGCTTACCGGGGAGCTGTTTTTT
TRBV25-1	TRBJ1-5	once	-	CASSESGARQPQHF	TGTGCCAGCAGTGAATCTGGGGCTCGCCAGCCCCAGCATTTT
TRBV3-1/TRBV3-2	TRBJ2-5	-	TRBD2	CASSLRLGAGITYQETQYF	TGTGCCAGCAGCCTCCGACTTGGAGCGGGGATTACCTACCAAGAGACCCAGTACTTC
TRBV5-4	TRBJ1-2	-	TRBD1	CASSLGDRNYGYTF	TGTGCCAGCAGCTTGGGGGACAGAAACTATGGCTACACCTTC
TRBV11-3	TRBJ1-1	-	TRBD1	CASSPPTGTVVNTEAFF	TGTGCCAGCAGCCCCCCGACAGGGACGGTAGTTAACACTGAAGCTTTCTTT
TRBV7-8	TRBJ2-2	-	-	CASSLGWGENTGELFF	TGTGCCAGCAGCTTAGGATGGGGGGAGAACACCGGGGAGCTGTTTTTT
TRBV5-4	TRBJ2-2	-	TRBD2	CASSFIAGGHTGELFF	TGTGCCAGCAGCTTTATAGCGGGAGGCCACACCGGGGAGCTGTTTTTT
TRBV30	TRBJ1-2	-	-	CAWSVRRTAYGYTF	TGTGCCTGGAGTGTAAGGAGGACAGCCTATGGCTACACCTTC
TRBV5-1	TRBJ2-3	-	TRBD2	CASSAGLAGGNTDTQYF	TGCGCCAGCAGCGCTGGACTAGCGGGGGGTAACACAGATACGCAGTATTTT
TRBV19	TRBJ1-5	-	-	CASTPMGRNQPQHF	TGTGCCAGTACCCCGATGGGGAGGAATCAGCCCCAGCATTTT
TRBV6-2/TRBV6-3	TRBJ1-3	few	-	CASSLFSGNTIYF	TGTGCCAGCAGTCTGTTCTCTGGAAACACCATATATTTT
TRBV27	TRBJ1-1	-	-	CASSPTVLGQGMYTEAFF	TGTGCCAGCAGTCCCACCGTTTTGGGGCAGGGGATGTACACTGAAGCTTTCTTT
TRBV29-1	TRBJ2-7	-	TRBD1	CSGKTGTGTEQYF	TGCAGCGGTAAAACCGGGACAGGGACCGAGCAGTACTTC
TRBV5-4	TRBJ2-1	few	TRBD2	CASSRTSGRDNEQFF	TGTGCCAGCAGCAGGACTAGCGGGAGGGACAATGAGCAGTTCTTC